The present entry profiles one T cell receptor (beta chain) with its context. The data were taken from a study of Ad26.COV2.S vaccination and SARS-CoV-2 variants. The protocol was immunoSEQ multiplex PCR, while the TCRdb copy is restricted to in-frame clones and leaves out a portion. The sample lists about 350,000 clones, approximately 90% occurring once. The sample's treatment: about 20 received Ad26.COV2.S at low or high dose, single or two shots; 5 received placebo; per-sample allocation not given. The samples date from day 63 after the first vaccine or placebo injection. This CDR3 spans 14 amino acids. Unmatched junction bases numbered 9, after V lost 9 bases and J lost 2 bases.

The chain carries TRBV23-1 and TRBJ2-5; 7 bases line up with TRBD1. TRBV23-1 is given ORF status, its function remaining uncertain. This clonotype was sampled from a person aged 18-60 years who received the Ad26.COV2.S COVID-19 vaccine or a placebo. The sequences come from peripheral blood, collected in a trial of Ad26.COV2.S vaccine versus placebo. CDR3 loop: CASNGTAQQETQYF. CDR3 sequence (DNA): TGCGCCAGTAACGGGACAGCTCAACAAGAGACCCAGTACTTC.